Detailed here is one TCR beta chain. Its specificity is unknown. This specimen belongs to a study of CXCR3-negative and CXCR3-positive naive CD8 T cells. General study findings and limits: Similarly elevated diversity marked both naive subsets, with memory CD8+ cells showing far lower diversity. Naive subsets did not differ in surface CD5, and TRB CDR3 properties served to infer TCR strength. Comparison of naive cells showed more hydrophobic TRB CDR3s in CXCR3-positive than in CXCR3-negative naive cells.

There are 13 residues in the CDR3. Germline CDR1 is MNHEY and CDR2 is SVGEGT. Sorting was done in triplicate for each CD8+ T cell subset (roughly 300,000 cells each). TRB cDNA was prepared as libraries by UMI-labeled 5' RACE. TCRdb reanalyzed the 5' RACE reads, giving one entry per CDR3 protein sequence and no DNA. The table for this sample gives tens of thousands of distinct CDR3 sequences. The specimen sequenced was naive CXCR3+ CD8+ T cells from blood. As for subset: CD45RO-CCR7+CD27+CD95- naive CD8+ T cells expressing CXCR3 (TNR3+). The chain employs TRBV6-2 or TRBV6-3 and TRBJ2-7. The sequence derives from a human donor in good health. Some clones in this sample may be carry-over from other donors' samples. This CDR3 is CASSYAVTYEQYF.